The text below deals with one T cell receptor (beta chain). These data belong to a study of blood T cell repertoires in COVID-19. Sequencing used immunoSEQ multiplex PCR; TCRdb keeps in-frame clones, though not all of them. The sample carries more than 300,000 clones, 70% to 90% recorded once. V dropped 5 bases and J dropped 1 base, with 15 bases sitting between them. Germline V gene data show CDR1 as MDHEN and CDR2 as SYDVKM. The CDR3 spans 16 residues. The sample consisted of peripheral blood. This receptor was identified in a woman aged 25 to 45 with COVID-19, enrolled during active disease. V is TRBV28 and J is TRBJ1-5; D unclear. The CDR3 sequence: CASSPPRGRSNQPQHF. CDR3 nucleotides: TGTGCCAGCAGTCCCCCGAGAGGTAGAAGCAATCAGCCCCAGCATTTT.